In its sample, the clone carrying this TCR beta chain was seen a few times. This entry belongs to a study of beta chain features in type 1 diabetes. This CDR3 region has 13 residues. CDR1 and CDR2 (germline): LNHNV, YYDKDF (reference sequence). Trimming removed 0 bases at V and 6 bases at J, with 9 bases between. The study reverse transcribed the entire isolated RNA, so it sequenced expressed TCRB transcripts. The method was immunoSEQ multiplex PCR; TCRdb's version includes in-frame clones alone and lacks a portion of them. In the table there are 350,000 to 450,000 clones, less than 15% of which are singletons.

Source material: naive CD4+ T cells from blood. The chain is built from TRBV15 and TRBJ2-7; D is undetermined. The source is a woman aged 18-29 years in good health. The CDR3 loop reads CATSRDLQAEQYF. CDR3 nucleotides: TGTGCCACCAGCAGAGATCTGCAGGCCGAGCAGTACTTC.